These 2 T cell receptor beta chains were sequenced from one sample in a study of cytomegalovirus exposure and HLA in healthy donors. Use of 60 Vbeta and 13 Jbeta primers characterized the PCR. Measured with immunoSEQ multiplex PCR; TCRdb has only the in-frame clones, and not every one. The sample lists around 140,000 clones; roughly 80% were seen once. The sequenced sample was PBMCs. These receptors were taken from a man aged 35 to 55 in good health and CMV-seronegative.

The chain recombines TRBV19 with TRBJ1-3; no firm D call. The CDR3 spans 15 residues. The ends were cut back, 6 bases at V and 1 base at J, with 13 bases in the middle. In germline, CDR1 is LNHDA, CDR2 SQIVND (reference sequence). DNA for the CDR3: TGTGCCAGTAGCCCCGCTAGGGAGTCTGGAAACACCATATATTTT. As protein: CASSPARESGNTIYF.

This clone has only a few counts. The gene calls are TRBV9 and TRBJ1-1; 7 bases map to TRBD1. The V segment lost 3 bases and the J segment 3 bases; nucleotides outside the gene matches: 5. Germline values: CDR1 SGDLS, CDR2 YYNGEE. The CDR3 runs to 14 residues. CDR3 protein: CASSGPGTDTEAFF. DNA for the CDR3: TGTGCCAGCAGCGGTCCCGGGACAGACACTGAAGCTTTCTTT.